The entry below describes one T cell receptor (beta chain). This clone was picked up one time. What antigen it recognizes has not been identified. Qualities for individual bases were not recorded, and no much larger clone is one base off. This sample is part of a study of blood T cell repertoires in COVID-19 (dated by TCRdb to 2019 to 2021). In the study overall: Samples from collaborators originated in the United States, Italy and Spain and spanned both the acute and convalescent phases of COVID-19. HLA class I and class II types, where available, came from metadata supplied by the sample provider rather than from assay-based typing. The samples were drawn from two sources: the first 160 participants of the ongoing ImmuneRACE study, and 1,200 or so subjects contributed by 6 global collaborators. The material from the prospective study consisted of cDNA or gDNA derived from T cells, B-cell-depleted T cells, or PBMCs. Nearly every sample came with metadata listing a de-identified subject ID, COVID-19 status, age in years and sex. The repertoires were released in a freely available public database meant as a resource for research on the immune response to SARS-CoV-2. Subjects who had been exposed to COVID-19, were actively infected with it, or had recovered from it provided the deeply sampled blood TCRbeta repertoires that made up the dataset.

Another Seattle source contributed samples from volunteer blood donors who had recovered from COVID-19. Whole blood was collected in K2EDTA tubes by collaborating institutions according to the institutions' own protocols. Collaborator samples were shipped for TCRbeta analysis as frozen whole blood, isolated PBMCs, or DNA extracted from either sample type. TCRbeta CDR3 regions were amplified from genomic DNA using the immunoSEQ Assay, a bias-controlled multiplex PCR. For the original study's pipeline: The number of nucleated cells in each sample was estimated by amplification of reference gene primers within the assay. To quantify the absolute abundance of each unique TCRbeta CDR3 rearrangement, sequence reads were collapsed and filtered. For each sample, productive Simpson clonality was calculated as the square root of Simpson's diversity index over productive rearrangements. This is the immuneACCESS table as TCRdb keeps it, with only in-frame sequences that have V and J called. A part of the clones is gone; compared with another copy, unresolved V genes explain less than half, and the rest is unexplained. V and J calls and clone size are as listed in that table; D and trimming were resolved from the DNA. Here the sample has under 300,000 clones; over 75% occur a single time. The ten largest clones capture 2% to 2.5% of the sample.

CDR1 and CDR2 are read off the germline V gene as ENHRY and SYGVKD. The CDR3 has 12 amino acids, counting the end cysteine and phenylalanine. The only DNA kept is the CDR3, 36 bases in frame from the first base. At the junction V is shortened by 4 bases and J by 3 bases, with 7 bases in between. General conclusions and limits of the study: The quantity of clinical and demographic metadata differed by source and by participant and was supplied without curation.

The source of this sequence is a woman aged 40 to 50 who had recovered from COVID-19. The sequencing input was peripheral blood. Here the chain combines TRBV10-3 and TRBJ2-7, with the D gene not confidently named. The CDR3 amino acid sequence is: CAISVSGYEQYF. The sequence in DNA is TGTGCCATCAGTGTGTCCGGCTACGAGCAGTACTTC.